This T cell receptor beta chain was recovered during a study of blood T cell repertoires in COVID-19. Across the study: PBMCs, B-cell-depleted T cells, or T cells provided the cDNA or gDNA that made up the material.

Repertoires were generated with immunoSEQ multiplex PCR, while TCRdb's copy carries only in-frame clones and drops some. The top ten hold 6% to 7.5% of the sample, which has some 370,000 clones, nearly 90% seen once. CDR3 length: 18 amino acids. The ends were cut back, 4 bases at V and 3 bases at J, with 25 bases in the middle. CDR1 is MDHEN, CDR2 SYDVKM, per germline. The clonotype was recovered from a man younger than 35 with active or convalescent COVID-19. The source material was peripheral blood. V and J are TRBV28 and TRBJ2-7; tentatively, D is TRBD2 (6 bases). As DNA, the CDR3 is TGTGCCAGCAGTTATAACCCTACCTTCTCCGGGAGCGTCTACGAGCAGTACTTC. Its protein product is CASSYNPTFSGSVYEQYF.